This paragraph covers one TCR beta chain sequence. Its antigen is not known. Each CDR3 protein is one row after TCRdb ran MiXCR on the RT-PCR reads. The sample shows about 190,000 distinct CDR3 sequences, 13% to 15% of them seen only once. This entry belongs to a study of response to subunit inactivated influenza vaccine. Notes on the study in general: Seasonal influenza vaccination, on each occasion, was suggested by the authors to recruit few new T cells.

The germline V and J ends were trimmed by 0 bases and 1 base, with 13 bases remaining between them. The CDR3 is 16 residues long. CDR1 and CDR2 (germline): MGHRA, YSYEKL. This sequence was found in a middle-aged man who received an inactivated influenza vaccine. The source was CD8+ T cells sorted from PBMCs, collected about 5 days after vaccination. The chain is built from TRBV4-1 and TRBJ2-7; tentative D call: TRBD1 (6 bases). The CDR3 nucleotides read TGCGCCAGCAGCCAAGAGGCAGGGGTTGGATCCTACGAGCAGTACTTC. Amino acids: CASSQEAGVGSYEQYF.